One and the same sample provided the 3 T cell receptor beta chains below, sequenced in a study of response to subunit inactivated influenza vaccine. MiXCR was run by TCRdb on the RT-PCR reads, yielding one entry per CDR3 protein. The sample has more than 600,000 distinct CDR3 sequences, under 20% seen once. The sequencing here drew on PBMCs from blood, taken around 5 days after vaccination. Every receptor here comes from a man aged 50 to 59 who received an inactivated influenza vaccine.

V usage is TRBV11-2 and J usage is TRBJ2-5, with TRBD1 matching over 7 bases. This CDR3 spans 14 amino acids. In germline, CDR1 is SGHAT, CDR2 FQNNGV. Unmatched junction bases numbered 2, after V lost 4 bases and J lost 0 bases. The CDR3 loop reads CASSSRGHQETQYF. For the CDR3, the DNA is TGTGCCAGCAGCTCAAGGGGGCACCAAGAGACCCAGTACTTC.

The CDR3 here is CASSVSSGLTDTQYF. In nucleotides, the CDR3 is TGTGCCAGCAGCGTTTCTAGCGGTCTCACAGATACGCAGTATTTT. V and J are TRBV9 and TRBJ2-3; TRBD2 matches 7 bases. Per the germline V gene, CDR1 is SGDLS and CDR2 is YYNGEE. CDR3 length: 15 amino acids. Germline trimming cut 2 bases from V and 2 bases from J; bases unmatched to any gene: 5.

This clonotype was picked up a small number of times. The chain has TRBV6-6 and TRBJ2-7; D unclear. Per the germline V gene, CDR1 is MNHNY and CDR2 is SVGAGI (reference sequence). The V and J ends lost 2 bases and 1 base respectively, with 6 bases between them. The CDR3 sequence is 13 residues long. The CDR3 DNA is TGTGCCAGCAGTTACGTTCCATCCTACGAGCAGTACTTC. This translates into CASSYVPSYEQYF.